The 21 T cell receptor beta chains below were found in one sample sequenced in a study of shared clonotypes between healthy human individuals. CD45RO-negative cells were positively selected for CCR7, leaving out terminally differentiated effector memory CD45RA+ cells. This table comes from immunoSEQ multiplex PCR, and its TCRdb copy is limited to in-frame clones, with some not included. The sample includes roughly 2,000,000 clones, roughly 94% of them seen just once. Sequencing was performed on naive CD8+ T cells sorted from blood. The receptors derive from a man between 18 and 35 years old in good health.

The CDR3 loop is CASSSGSLVYEQYF. The CDR3 DNA follows: TGTGCCAGCAGTTCGGGGAGTTTGGTATACGAGCAGTACTTC. This chain uses TRBV27 with TRBJ2-7; possible D gene TRBD2, 5 bases. Germline V CDR1 and CDR2: MNHEY, SMNVEV (reference sequence). The CDR3 runs to 14 residues. Between the trimmed V and J ends, which lost 4 bases and 4 bases, there was a span of 14 bases.

Concerning this clone itself: Other DNA sequences from this sample encode an identical CDR3 as well. The genes are TRBV10-1 and TRBJ2-7; D possibly matches TRBD1 or TRBD2 (5 bases each). Germline V gene sequence: CDR1 WNHNN, CDR2 SYGVQD (reference sequence). This CDR3 is 14 amino acids long. Trimming stripped 0 bases from V and 2 bases from J, with 8 bases between. The CDR3: CASSESGTAYEQYF. In nucleotides, the CDR3 is TGCGCCAGCAGTGAGTCTGGGACGGCCTACGAGCAGTACTTC.

The chain couples TRBV6-5 to TRBJ2-7; D not resolved. The V and J ends lost 0 bases and 6 bases respectively, with 6 bases between them. The CDR3 totals 12 residues. Germline-derived CDR1 and CDR2 are MNHEY and SVGAGI. DNA for the CDR3: TGTGCCAGCAGTTACTCTATCAGCGAGCAGTACTTC. This codes for CASSYSISEQYF.

This chain uses TRBV9 with TRBJ2-7, with 14 nucleotides matching TRBD2. Germline trimming cut 3 bases from V and 4 bases from J; bases unmatched to any gene: 6. CDR3 length: 16 amino acids. The V gene's germline CDR1 is SGDLS and CDR2 YYNGEE. As DNA, the CDR3 is TGTGCCAGCAGCGGGGGACTAGCGGGAGATGTTTACGAGCAGTACTTC. This translates into CASSGGLAGDVYEQYF.

The rearrangement uses TRBV6-6 and TRBJ2-5, with 7 positions matching TRBD1. Germline CDR1 reads MNHNY; CDR2 reads SVGAGI (reference sequence). With 8 bases clipped from V and 2 bases from J, the junction kept 5 bases outside the gene matches. CDR3 size: 13 residues. CDR3 region: CASFSGQQETQYF. As DNA, the CDR3 is TGTGCCAGCTTCTCGGGACAGCAAGAGACCCAGTACTTC.

Turning to this clone: This specimen includes other DNA sequences encoding the same CDR3. This sequence joins TRBV11-2 and TRBJ2-7; D is possibly TRBD2 (5 bases). The germline V gene has CDR1 SGHAT and CDR2 FQNNGV. CDR3 length equals 14 residues. Trimming shortened V by 1 base and J by 2 bases, and 9 bases separated the two germline ends. In nucleotides, the CDR3 is TGTGCCAGCAGCTTAGCCGGGGAGACCTACGAGCAGTACTTC. Its protein product is CASSLAGETYEQYF.

The chain recombines TRBV13 with TRBJ2-2; D uncertain. The CDR3 runs to 15 residues. Germline-derived CDR1 and CDR2 are PRHDT and FYEKMQ (reference sequence). The germline V and J ends were trimmed by 7 bases and 6 bases, with 18 bases remaining between them. CDR3 protein: CASTSSPLEAGELFF. The CDR3, as DNA: TGTGCCAGCACCTCCTCCCCACTTGAGGCCGGGGAGCTGTTTTTT.

A word on this clone: The identical CDR3 is also encoded by other nucleotide sequences in the sample. The V call is TRBV7-9, the J call TRBJ2-5; 13 bases are a match to TRBD2. V shed 4 bases, J shed 4 bases, and the junction held 3 bases outside the gene matches. The CDR3 extends over 15 amino acids. Germline values: CDR1 SEHNR, CDR2 FQNEAQ (reference sequence). CDR3 bases: TGTGCCAGCAGCTCTAGACTAGCGGGGGGAGAGACCCAGTACTTC. It codes for CASSSRLAGGETQYF.

V usage is TRBV10-3 and J usage is TRBJ1-5; perhaps TRBD1 as D (6 bases). There are 20 residues in the CDR3. With 3 bases removed from V and 1 base from J, the gap between germline ends came to 25 bases. The germline CDR1 and CDR2 sequences are ENHRY and SYGVKD. CDR3 protein: CAISDMFVGDIILSNQPQHF. The CDR3 DNA follows: TGTGCCATCAGTGACATGTTTGTAGGGGACATTATCCTAAGCAATCAGCCCCAGCATTTT.

This clone was seen a single time. CDR3: CASSLEETSVADTQYF. The CDR3 DNA reads as TGTGCCAGCAGCTTAGAAGAGACTAGCGTGGCAGATACGCAGTATTTT. The rearrangement links TRBV9 to TRBJ2-3; 8 positions agree with TRBD2. Trimming cost V 4 bases and J 4 bases; bases outside gene matches: 11. The CDR3 spans 16 residues. Germline CDR1 is SGDLS and CDR2 is YYNGEE.

The genes are TRBV7-9 and TRBJ2-4, with D unresolved. Germline CDR1 is SEHNR and CDR2 is FQNEAQ (reference sequence). CDR3 length: 14 residues. V lost 0 bases and J 8 bases, leaving 11 bases between the germline ends. The CDR3 nucleotides are TGTGCCAGCAGCTTAGCAGGGATGGAAGACATTCAGTACTTC. It specifies CASSLAGMEDIQYF. Full variable domain (rest looked up from reference TRBV7-9 and TRBJ2-4): DTGVSQNPRHKITKRGQNVTFRCDPISEHNRLYWYRQTLGQGPEFLTYFQNEAQLEKSRLLSDRFSAERPKGSFSTLEIQRTEQGDSAMYLCASSLAGMEDIQYFGAGTRLSVL.

The chain joins TRBV4-1 to TRBJ2-7, with D tentatively TRBD1 (6 bases). The V gene lost 0 bases and the J gene lost 3 bases, with 18 bases spanning the gap. The CDR3 is made up of 17 amino acids. Germline V gene sequence: CDR1 MGHRA, CDR2 YSYEKL. The chain's CDR3 is CASSQEPGAPNIYEQYF. CDR3 bases: TGCGCCAGCAGCCAAGAGCCAGGGGCCCCTAACATCTACGAGCAGTACTTC.

V is TRBV19 and J is TRBJ2-7; the D is unclear. Germline CDR1 reads LNHDA; CDR2 reads SQIVND (reference sequence). This CDR3 is 12 amino acids long. Between the trimmed V and J ends, which lost 0 bases and 8 bases, there was a span of 8 bases. The chain's CDR3 is CASSIDSLQQYF. The DNA for the CDR3 is TGTGCCAGTAGTATAGACAGCCTACAGCAGTACTTC.

Written as DNA, the CDR3 is TGCGCCAGCAGTGAGGAGGTAATGGGCAATGAGCAGTTCTTC. Its protein is CASSEEVMGNEQFF. This chain joins TRBV10-1 and TRBJ2-1; no clear D gene. CDR3 length: 14 amino acids. The ends were cut back, 2 bases at V and 6 bases at J, with 11 bases in the middle. CDR1 and CDR2 from the germline V gene are WNHNN and SYGVQD (reference sequence).

The CDR3 DNA follows: TGTGCCAGCACCATCGGGAACGACGAGCAGTACTTC. It translates to CASTIGNDEQYF. V usage is TRBV6-1 and J usage is TRBJ2-7; a weak D match, TRBD2 (5 bases). V was trimmed by 7 bases and J by 5 bases, leaving 12 bases between them. There are 12 residues in the CDR3. Germline CDR1 MNHNS, CDR2 SASEGT.

This clone was detected once. This chain connects TRBV29-1 to TRBJ2-2; no definite D call. Germline V gives CDR1 SQVTM, CDR2 ANQGSEA. The V end was cut by 1 base, the J end by 0 bases, with 9 bases between. This CDR3 is built from 15 residues. The CDR3 spells CSVEGIYSNTGELFF. The CDR3 coding sequence is TGCAGCGTTGAAGGCATATATTCGAACACCGGGGAGCTGTTTTTT.

The genes are TRBV28 and TRBJ1-1; possible D gene TRBD1, 6 bases. This CDR3 is built from 12 residues. Trimming cost V 5 bases and J 7 bases, with 11 bases left between them. Germline V gene sequence: CDR1 MDHEN, CDR2 SYDVKM. The CDR3 sequence: CASSPQGIEAFF. Here the CDR3 DNA reads TGTGCCAGCAGTCCTCAGGGGATTGAAGCTTTCTTT. Complete variable domain (other parts from reference TRBV28 and TRBJ1-1): DVKVTQSSRYLVKRTGEKVFLECVQDMDHENMFWYRQDPGLGLRLIYFSYDVKMKEKGDIPEGYSVSREKKERFSLILESASTNQTSMYLCASSPQGIEAFFGQGTRLTVV.

This chain uses TRBV9 with TRBJ1-6; TRBD1 is a possible D gene (5 bases). This CDR3 is built from 13 residues. Trimming left V 5 bases short and J 7 bases short, with 10 bases between. CDR1 SGDLS and CDR2 YYNGEE come from the germline V gene. CDR3 coding DNA: TGTGCCAGCAGTGGGGACTACAATTCACCCCTCCACTTT. The encoded protein is CASSGDYNSPLHF.

The rearrangement joins TRBV4-1 to TRBJ2-7; D is unclear. V was pared by 2 bases and J by 1 base, with 6 bases between. This CDR3 is 13 amino acids long. Germline CDR1 reads MGHRA; CDR2 reads YSYEKL. The CDR3 coding sequence is TGCGCCAGCAGCCAATCTCATTCCTACGAGCAGTACTTC. Protein product: CASSQSHSYEQYF.

This chain connects TRBV4-1 to TRBJ2-1; 9 bases fit TRBD2. Trimming at V came to 0 bases and at J to 4 bases, leaving 13 bases not matched to a gene. The CDR3 has 19 residues. Germline V CDR1 and CDR2: MGHRA, YSYEKL. The CDR3 is CASSQEGPSGETQYNEQFF. The CDR3 DNA reads TGCGCCAGCAGCCAAGAAGGCCCTAGCGGGGAAACCCAGTACAATGAGCAGTTCTTC.

The V and J genes are TRBV6-6 and TRBJ1-6; D call uncertain. Trimming took off 3 bases at V and 9 bases at J, with 15 bases between the two ends. The CDR3 extends over 15 amino acids. The germline V gene has CDR1 MNHNY and CDR2 SVGAGI (reference sequence). The DNA of the CDR3 is TGTGCCAGCAGTTATAATCCAGCCCTGAGTTCACCCCTCCACTTT. This encodes CASSYNPALSSPLHF.